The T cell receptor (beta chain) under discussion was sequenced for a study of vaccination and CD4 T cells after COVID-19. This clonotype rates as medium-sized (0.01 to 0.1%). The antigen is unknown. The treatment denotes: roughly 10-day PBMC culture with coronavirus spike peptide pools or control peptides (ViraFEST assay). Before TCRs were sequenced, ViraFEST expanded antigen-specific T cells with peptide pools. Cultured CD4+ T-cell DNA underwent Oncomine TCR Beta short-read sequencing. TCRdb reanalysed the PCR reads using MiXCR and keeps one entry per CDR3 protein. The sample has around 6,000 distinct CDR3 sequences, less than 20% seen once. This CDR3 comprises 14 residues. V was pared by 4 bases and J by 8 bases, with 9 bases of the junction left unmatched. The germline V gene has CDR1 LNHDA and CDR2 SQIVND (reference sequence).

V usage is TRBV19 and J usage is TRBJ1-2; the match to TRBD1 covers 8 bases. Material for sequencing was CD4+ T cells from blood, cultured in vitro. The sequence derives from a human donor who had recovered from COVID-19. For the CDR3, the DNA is TGTGCCAGTAGTAGGGGACAGGTGGCTGGGGGCTACACCTTC. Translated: CASSRGQVAGGYTF.